This T cell receptor (beta chain) was found in a study of cytomegalovirus exposure and HLA in healthy donors. Primers included in the PCR were 60 Vbeta and 13 Jbeta primers. Using immunoSEQ multiplex PCR, the repertoire was profiled, and TCRdb retains in-frame clones only, with some absent. The sample has roughly 96,000 clones; approximately 75% are singletons. Germline V gene sequence: CDR1 SGDLS, CDR2 YYNGEE. CDR3 length equals 17 residues. With 1 base removed from V and 0 bases from J, the gap between germline ends came to 14 bases. The sequenced sample consisted of PBMCs. This clonotype was obtained from a woman aged 70 to 79 in good health and CMV-seropositive. The rearrangement links TRBV9 to TRBJ1-3; tentative D call: TRBD1 (6 bases). The CDR3 loop reads CASSVSPGQASGNTIYF. The CDR3 DNA is TGTGCCAGCAGCGTAAGTCCGGGACAAGCCTCTGGAAACACCATATATTTT.